This T cell receptor (beta chain) appears in the sequencing data of a study of human T cells and chemical hapten exposure. About the research overall: Patients were mainly female, each with alopecia areata, totalis or universalis. Study outcomes and limitations: Patch test score tracked positively with PT1 expanded TCR counts.

The CDR3 totals 13 residues. With 5 bases removed from V and 3 bases from J, the gap between germline ends came to 7 bases. Time point indicated: pre-sensitization, week 0. Treatment in this sample: therapeutic diphenylcyclopropenone sensitization with weekly scalp DPC. This clonotype came up a few times. What it binds is not known. The library labeled individual cDNA molecules by adding unique molecular identifiers to them. Each CDR3 protein gets one entry after TCRdb re-called the RACE reads with MiXCR. Of a few hundred thousand distinct CDR3 sequences in the sample, approximately 5.8% were seen once.

The source was whole blood, collected in connection with sensitization to the hapten diphenylcyclopropenone (DPC). The rearrangement uses TRBV12-3 or TRBV12-4 and TRBJ1-4; D remains unclear. The TCR sequence derives from a woman between 18 and 30 years old with alopecia areata. Some clones in this sample may be carry-over from other donors' samples. The CDR3 DNA reads as TGTGCCAGCAGTCCCCCCGCTAATGAAAAACTGTTTTTT. This sequence encodes CASSPPANEKLFF.